The rows below give T cell receptor beta chains drawn from one sample of a study of T cell repertoires in cytomegalovirus infection. The antigens these receptors bind are not known. From the reads, TCRdb called clonotypes with MiXCR, one entry per CDR3 protein. In the table there are 700,000 to 850,000 distinct CDR3 sequences, 32% of which are singletons. The sequencing used cultured CD8+ T cells from PBMCs, collected from culture after CMV antigen stimulation. The receptors derive from a human donor in good health (CMV status not recorded). Some clones in this sample may be carry-over from other donors' samples. CDR3s include the opening cysteine and the closing phenylalanine or tryptophan. D genes are given only for firm matches. Some rows mark clone size as missing; the rest say once, few, many or name a class of expanded clone.

V,D,J,size,CDR3,DNA
TRBV12-3/TRBV12-4,NA,TRBJ1-1,NA,CASSASLKNTEAFF,TGTGCCAGCAGCGCCAGCCTTAAGAACACTGAAGCTTTCTTT
TRBV2,NA,TRBJ1-1,few,CACGTVNTEAFF,TGTGCCTGTGGGACGGTGAACACTGAAGCTTTCTTT
TRBV27,NA,TRBJ1-5,few,CASSLGSAGQPQHF,TGTGCCAGCAGTTTAGGGTCAGCAGGGCAGCCCCAGCATTTT
TRBV18,NA,TRBJ2-1,few,CASSPDTREQFF,TGTGCCAGCTCACCCGACACGCGTGAGCAGTTCTTC
TRBV27,NA,TRBJ1-2,few,CASRGGGLYGYTF,TGTGCCAGCAGGGGCGGTGGACTCTATGGCTACACCTTC
TRBV5-4,TRBD1,TRBJ2-7,once,CASSYETGGYEQYF,TGTGCCAGCAGCTACGAAACAGGGGGCTACGAGCAGTACTTC
TRBV7-9,TRBD1,TRBJ2-1,NA,CASSVDRGLNEQFF,TGTGCCAGCAGTGTCGACAGGGGGCTAAATGAGCAGTTCTTC
TRBV6-1,NA,TRBJ2-1,NA,CASSSTGQSSYNEQFF,TGTGCCAGCAGTTCGACCGGACAGAGCTCCTACAATGAGCAGTTCTTC
TRBV6-2/TRBV6-3,NA,TRBJ1-2,NA,CASSSSRELYGYTF,TGTGCCAGCAGTTCCTCACGGGAATTATATGGCTACACCTTC
TRBV7-3,NA,TRBJ1-5,few,CASSLTIAGNQPQHF,TGTGCCAGCAGCTTAACAATCGCGGGGAATCAGCCCCAGCATTTT
TRBV27,NA,TRBJ2-3,NA,CASRARADTQYF,TGTGCCAGCAGAGCCAGGGCAGATACGCAGTATTTT
TRBV14,TRBD1,TRBJ2-3,NA,CASSGLGQATDTQYF,TGTGCCAGCAGCGGACTCGGACAGGCCACAGATACGCAGTATTTT
TRBV6-5,TRBD1,TRBJ1-1,NA,CARHGQGTEAFF,TGTGCCAGACATGGACAGGGCACTGAAGCTTTCTTT
TRBV7-2,TRBD1,TRBJ1-5,many,CASSLDLPGGESNQPQHF,TGTGCCAGCAGCTTAGATCTTCCAGGGGGAGAGAGCAATCAGCCCCAGCATTTT
TRBV19,NA,TRBJ1-1,many,CASKIAGTEAFF,TGTGCCAGTAAGATCGCGGGCACTGAAGCTTTCTTT
TRBV7-8,NA,TRBJ2-1,many,CASSLSRVVSNEQFF,TGTGCCAGCAGCTTATCCCGGGTAGTGTCCAATGAGCAGTTCTTC
TRBV7-2,TRBD2,TRBJ2-5,many,CASTPTSGEETQYF,TGTGCCAGCACCCCGACTAGCGGGGAAGAGACCCAGTACTTC
TRBV19,TRBD2,TRBJ2-1,few,CASSIEGFSVLAGGLSSYNEQFF,TGTGCCAGTAGTATAGAGGGATTTTCTGTTCTAGCGGGGGGCCTGAGCTCCTACAATGAGCAGTTCTTC
TRBV12-3/TRBV12-4,TRBD2,TRBJ2-3,NA,CASSSLAGGADTQYF,TGTGCCAGCAGTTCTTTAGCGGGGGGGGCAGATACGCAGTATTTT
TRBV7-2,NA,TRBJ2-3,many,CASSLYLVFGDTQYF,TGTGCCAGCAGCTTATATTTGGTTTTCGGAGATACGCAGTATTTT
TRBV19,TRBD2,TRBJ2-1,NA,CASSMRTSGGGYNEQFF,TGTGCCAGTAGTATGAGGACTAGCGGGGGGGGTTACAATGAGCAGTTCTTC
TRBV2,NA,TRBJ1-6,NA,CAGRELSYNSPLHF,TGTGCCGGGCGGGAGCTGTCCTATAATTCACCCCTCCACTTT
TRBV6-2/TRBV6-3,NA,TRBJ1-1,few,CASSLFSNTEAFF,TGTGCCAGCAGTTTATTCAGCAACACTGAAGCTTTCTTT
TRBV12-3/TRBV12-4,TRBD2,TRBJ2-1,NA,CASSDLTSGGDNEQFF,TGTGCCAGCAGTGACTTGACTAGCGGGGGGGACAATGAGCAGTTCTTC
TRBV6-2/TRBV6-3,NA,TRBJ1-5,few,CASSTTDSPEPQHF,TGTGCCAGCAGTACTACCGACAGCCCGGAGCCCCAGCATTTT
TRBV20-1,NA,TRBJ2-2,NA,CSAHVANTGELFF,TGCAGTGCCCATGTGGCGAACACCGGGGAGCTGTTTTTT
TRBV9,NA,TRBJ2-2,few,CASSGGANTGELFF,TGTGCCAGCAGCGGGGGGGCGAACACCGGGGAGCTGTTTTTT
TRBV27,TRBD2,TRBJ2-5,NA,CASSLHRGGRGGDQETQYF,TGTGCCAGCAGTTTACACCGGGGGGGCCGCGGGGGAGACCAAGAGACCCAGTACTTC
TRBV7-2,NA,TRBJ1-2,NA,CASSAKVDLNYGYTF,TGTGCCAGCAGCGCCAAGGTGGACTTAAACTATGGCTACACCTTC
TRBV27,TRBD1,TRBJ2-1,NA,CASSFYRGVVEQFF,TGTGCCAGCAGTTTCTACAGGGGAGTGGTTGAGCAGTTCTTC
TRBV2,NA,TRBJ1-6,few,CAISGRAYNSPLHF,TGTGCCATCAGTGGACGGGCCTATAATTCACCCCTCCACTTT
TRBV20-1,TRBD1,TRBJ2-3,few,CSATGQGAGDTQYF,TGCAGTGCTACCGGACAGGGGGCGGGGGATACGCAGTATTTT
TRBV27,TRBD1,TRBJ1-1,NA,CASRNYNQGALDTEAFF,TGTGCCAGCAGAAATTATAACCAGGGGGCGTTGGACACTGAAGCTTTCTTT
TRBV15,NA,TRBJ1-5,NA,CATSRVGPNQPQHF,TGTGCCACCAGCAGAGTGGGGCCCAATCAGCCCCAGCATTTT
TRBV12-3/TRBV12-4,TRBD2,TRBJ2-2,many,CASSPDPSGNTGELFF,TGTGCCAGCAGTCCAGATCCTAGCGGAAACACCGGGGAGCTGTTTTTT
TRBV12-3/TRBV12-4,NA,TRBJ1-4,NA,CASSFMAEPFTNEKLFF,TGTGCCAGCAGTTTTATGGCCGAACCGTTTACTAATGAAAAACTGTTTTTT
TRBV4-2,TRBD1,TRBJ1-3,NA,CASSPRTGGFSGNTIYF,TGTGCCAGCAGCCCGAGGACAGGGGGCTTCTCTGGAAACACCATATATTTT
TRBV7-6,NA,TRBJ1-4,few,CASSLTKGITTNEKLFF,TGTGCTAGCAGCTTAACGAAAGGCATCACAACTAATGAAAAACTGTTTTTT
TRBV7-6,NA,TRBJ2-1,NA,CASSLGGFRGFNEQFF,TGTGCCAGCAGCCTTGGAGGGTTCCGGGGTTTCAATGAGCAGTTCTTC
TRBV29-1,NA,TRBJ2-3,NA,CSVLGQLYTQYF,TGCAGCGTCCTGGGACAACTTTATACGCAGTATTTT
TRBV27,NA,TRBJ2-1,few,CASSSYRVDEQFF,TGTGCCAGCAGTTCTTACAGGGTAGATGAGCAGTTCTTC
TRBV7-8,TRBD2,TRBJ2-2,many,CASSPWGGEVTGELFF,TGTGCCAGCAGCCCGTGGGGAGGGGAGGTCACCGGGGAGCTGTTTTTT
TRBV27,TRBD2,TRBJ2-1,NA,CASSLRGGTTYNEQFF,TGTGCCAGCAGTCTCCGGGGGGGGACCACCTACAATGAGCAGTTCTTC
TRBV20-1,NA,TRBJ1-5,once,CSATPGAQYSNQPQHF,TGCAGTGCTACCCCGGGGGCACAATATAGCAATCAGCCCCAGCATTTT
TRBV10-3,NA,TRBJ2-7,few,CAISLWRGGTSYEQYF,TGTGCCATCAGTCTATGGAGGGGGGGGACGTCCTACGAGCAGTACTTC
TRBV27,NA,TRBJ1-6,once,CASTRLGDSPLHF,TGTGCCAGCACTAGACTGGGGGATTCACCCCTCCACTTT
TRBV6-6,NA,TRBJ1-5,NA,CASSLYQIVDQPQHF,TGTGCCAGCAGCCTCTACCAAATCGTCGATCAGCCCCAGCATTTT
TRBV28,NA,TRBJ1-5,few,CASSLPPGQPQHF,TGTGCCAGCAGTTTACCCCCAGGGCAGCCCCAGCATTTT
TRBV2,NA,TRBJ1-2,few,CASPGGGVEDGYTF,TGTGCCAGCCCCGGTGGGGGGGTAGAGGATGGCTACACCTTC
TRBV6-6,TRBD2,TRBJ2-3,NA,CASTGGASDTQYF,TGTGCCAGCACGGGGGGGGCCTCAGATACGCAGTATTTT
TRBV7-6,TRBD1,TRBJ1-1,many,CASSFSSGTGGEIEAFF,TGTGCCAGCAGCTTTTCCTCCGGGACAGGGGGCGAAATTGAAGCTTTCTTT
TRBV5-1,TRBD1,TRBJ2-5,NA,CASSAVDRGLETQYF,TGCGCCAGCAGTGCGGTGGACAGGGGGCTCGAGACCCAGTACTTC